This T cell receptor (beta chain) was captured by sequencing in a study of cytomegalovirus exposure and HLA in healthy donors. Study-wide background: In a later analysis, it was reported that the 120 or so validation repertoires had been produced on the same platform as the 600 to 850 repertoires belonging to the first cohort.

This table comes from immunoSEQ multiplex PCR, and its TCRdb copy is limited to in-frame clones, with some not included. Of roughly 310,000 clones in the sample, over 75% are singletons; the top ten hold around 0.91%. A 120-subject validation cohort, separate from the 666-subject first cohort, supplied the donors. V was pared by 2 bases and J by 0 bases, with 11 bases between. The CDR3 sequence is 17 residues long. In germline, CDR1 is MNHEY, CDR2 SMNVEV (reference sequence). The receptor's source is a man aged 25-45 years in good health and CMV-seronegative. The J gene is TRBJ2-6, the V gene TRBV27; D is possibly TRBD2 (5 bases). The sample consisted of PBMCs. CDR3 residues: CASSLGLGDSGANVLTF. CDR3 DNA: TGTGCCAGCAGTTTAGGACTTGGGGACTCTGGGGCCAACGTCCTGACTTTC.